This T cell receptor beta chain was identified during a study of shared clonotypes between healthy human individuals. As for the study in general: Per donor, three plates held CD4 naive cells, three held CD4 memory, two held CD8 naive and one held CD8 memory.

Sorted-subset replicate PCRs used 200 ng of genomic DNA. This amount corresponded to approximately 30,000 T cell genomes. The assay was immunoSEQ multiplex PCR, and TCRdb's table has in-frame clones only and misses some. The sample holds 1,500,000 or so clones, 98% seen once. J gave up 7 bases and V 10 bases, and 9 bases lay outside the gene matches. This CDR3 is 14 amino acids long. Germline assignment: CDR1 MDHEN and CDR2 SYDVKM. CD45RA-negative memory and CD45RA+ naive subsets were split from the CD4+ cells. Whole-study findings and limits: Despite large depth, rarefaction showed incomplete sorted-subset sequencing.

About this clone itself: Antigen: not known.

This sequence was found in a man aged 30 to 39 in good health. The specimen sequenced was naive CD4+ T cells sorted from blood. Specified subset: CD45RA+ positively selected. This rearrangement joins TRBV28 to TRBJ2-2; 10 bases match TRBD1. The CDR3 is CATAGQGSGGELFF. CDR3 bases: TGTGCCACCGCGGGACAGGGGTCCGGCGGGGAGCTGTTTTTT. The entire variable domain, with the rest obtained from reference TRBV28 and TRBJ2-2, is as follows: DVKVTQSSRYLVKRTGEKVFLECVQDMDHENMFWYRQDPGLGLRLIYFSYDVKMKEKGDIPEGYSVSREKKERFSLILESASTNQTSMYLCATAGQGSGGELFFGEGSRLTVL.